A selection of T cell receptor beta chains follows, all from one sample in a study of shared clonotypes between healthy human individuals. Repertoires were generated with immunoSEQ multiplex PCR, while TCRdb's copy carries only in-frame clones and drops some. The data contain over a million clones, 78% of them singletons. Sample: memory CD4+ T cells from PBMCs. Receptors originate from a man younger than 30 in good health. Some clones in this sample may be carry-over from other donors' samples. CDR3s include the opening cysteine and the closing phenylalanine or tryptophan. The D gene is left open where the match is weak. The size of a clone is reported for some rows only, either as once, few or many, or as a class for expanded clones.

d_call j_call v_call clone_size cdr3_aa cdr3_nt
TRBD1 TRBJ1-1 TRBV7-2 NA CASSLRDRGWGEAFF TGTGCCAGCAGCTTACGGGACAGGGGATGGGGAGAAGCTTTCTTT
NA TRBJ2-3 TRBV5-1 once CASSLVGSTDTQYF TGCGCCAGCAGCTTGGTCGGAAGCACAGATACGCAGTATTTT
NA TRBJ1-4 TRBV4-1 once CASSQDLGFGEKLFF TGCGCCAGCAGCCAAGATTTAGGGTTCGGGGAAAAACTGTTTTTT
TRBD2 TRBJ2-2 TRBV7-3 NA CASSSGPGTSGRATGELFF TGTGCCAGCAGCTCCGGTCCCGGGACTAGCGGGAGGGCCACCGGGGAGCTGTTTTTT
TRBD1 TRBJ2-5 TRBV2 NA CASPSQGQRIPQETQYF TGTGCCAGCCCGAGCCAGGGACAGCGAATCCCCCAAGAGACCCAGTACTTC
TRBD1 TRBJ1-1 TRBV2 few CASIENQWTGAQAEAFF TGTGCCAGCATAGAAAATCAGTGGACAGGGGCTCAAGCTGAAGCTTTCTTT
NA TRBJ2-7 TRBV15 NA CATSREAQTYEQYF TGTGCCACCAGCAGAGAAGCACAGACCTACGAGCAGTACTTC
NA TRBJ1-2 TRBV5-4 NA CASSLVGGGYTF TGTGCCAGCAGCTTGGTGGGCGGGGGCTACACCTTC
NA TRBJ1-1 TRBV19 NA CASGRGGGTFF TGTGCCAGTGGTCGGGGGGGCGGAACTTTCTTT
NA TRBJ2-3 TRBV2 NA CASSEDFRPPGEYF TGTGCCAGCAGTGAAGATTTTAGGCCCCCGGGGGAGTATTTT
NA TRBJ2-1 TRBV5-1 NA CASSPASSEYNEQFF TGCGCCAGCAGCCCAGCCTCTAGCGAATACAATGAGCAGTTCTTC
TRBD1 TRBJ1-2 TRBV6-6 NA CASSPGQGYYGYTF TGTGCCAGCAGCCCTGGACAGGGGTACTATGGCTACACCTTC
NA TRBJ1-4 TRBV6-1 NA CASSGIQGTNEKLFF TGTGCCAGCAGTGGAATTCAGGGCACTAATGAAAAACTGTTTTTT
NA TRBJ2-1 TRBV2 NA CATRRGAGEFEQFF TGTGCCACCCGACGGGGGGCGGGAGAGTTTGAGCAGTTCTTC
NA TRBJ2-5 TRBV11-2 NA CASSPFGTALGPRQETQYF TGTGCCAGCAGCCCTTTCGGCACAGCGCTCGGCCCTAGGCAAGAGACCCAGTACTTC
TRBD1 TRBJ2-1 TRBV6-5 NA CASSPNDRGQQFF TGTGCCAGCAGCCCCAACGACAGGGGTCAGCAGTTCTTC
TRBD1 TRBJ2-7 TRBV7-2 NA CASSLSPGQTSYEQYF TGTGCCAGCAGCTTATCTCCGGGACAGACTTCCTACGAGCAGTACTTC
NA TRBJ2-4 TRBV7-9 NA CASRGLGKNIQYF TGTGCCAGCAGGGGGCTGGGCAAAAACATTCAGTACTTC
NA TRBJ2-7 TRBV5-1 NA CASSFAAPYEQYF TGCGCCAGCAGCTTTGCAGCCCCCTACGAGCAGTACTTC
NA TRBJ2-2 TRBV5-1 NA CASSFRQVPGELFF TGCGCCAGCAGCTTTCGACAGGTGCCCGGGGAGCTGTTTTTT
NA TRBJ2-2 TRBV6-6 NA CASRGTLLGELFF TGTGCCAGCAGAGGGACCCTCTTGGGGGAGCTGTTTTTT
NA TRBJ2-7 TRBV5-1 NA CASSFTKRQASYEQYF TGCGCCAGCAGCTTCACCAAAAGACAGGCATCCTACGAGCAGTACTTC